This T cell receptor beta chain was sequenced in a study of T cell responses to AZD1222 COVID-19 vaccine. Study findings and constraints: Repertoire samples came only from after the peak T cell response. Reportedly, nearly half the spike-specific TCRs target unmutated variant regions. Baseline antibody screening turned up just six or seven seropositive AZD1222 recipients.

V was clipped by 8 bases and J by 8 bases, with 9 bases between them. Germline V gene data show CDR1 as MNHNY and CDR2 as SVGAGI (reference sequence). The CDR3 totals 11 residues. Sequencing used immunoSEQ multiplex PCR; TCRdb keeps in-frame clones, though not all of them. The data hold approximately 90,000 clones, with 85% to 90% observed a single time. Notes on this clone: What it binds is not known.

This sequence originates from an adult in good health. This chain links TRBV6-6 with TRBJ1-4; D is ambiguous. This specimen consisted of peripheral blood, obtained on day 0 of AZD1222 vaccination. Written as DNA, the CDR3 is TGTGCCAGCCGGCTGGGGGAAAAACTGTTTTTT. It is translated as CASRLGEKLFF.